This T cell receptor beta chain was captured in a study of T cell responses to AZD1222 COVID-19 vaccine (dated by TCRdb to the early 2020s). The study in broad terms: AZD1222 recipients given second doses at about 4 weeks or at about 12 weeks were pooled, since spike-specific TCR depth and breadth were not found to differ between the two schedules. Enrollment into the trials was organized by age into subgroups of 18-55, 56-69 and 70-plus years, and those subgroups contained roughly 150, 30 and 60 TCR-sequenced participants, respectively. TCR sequencing covered over 230 trial participants: about 210 given two doses of AZD1222 and around 26 given two doses of MenACWY control vaccine. Broad study findings and their caveats: Nearly half of unique spike-specific TCRs reportedly recognized epitopes outside regions mutated in the B.1.351 and B.1.1.7 variants. Conclusions about previously exposed vaccinees were limited because only five to seven AZD1222 recipients were SARS-CoV-2 seropositive at baseline. After two AZD1222 doses, spike-specific TCR breadth and depth were significantly higher than at day 0 and than in MenACWY recipients. Because no day 14 peak-response samples were available, repertoires were characterized only after the peak T cell response. Vaccine-associated CD4 TCRs spanned the whole spike protein, with dominant responses in regions 160-218 and 743-854. Most participants were white British and females outnumbered males, and the authors suggested that clonal diversity may have been underestimated. The 56-69-year group was small, and its depth increase did not reach significance, likely because of low power.

The CDR3 regions of human TCRbeta chains were analyzed by immunosequencing. Turning to the authors' computational methods: TCRs in the repertoires were matched against a reference library of SARS-CoV-2-specific TCRs that had been generated with the MIRA antigen-specificity platform. Breadth was defined as the fraction of unique TCRs that were SARS-CoV-2-associated, and depth was defined as the fraction of total T cells that were SARS-CoV-2-associated. Using the MIRA data, each spike-specific TCR was mapped to the spike region that the TCR reacts to and placed in a CD4 or CD8 class. Log10-transformed breadth and depth values were compared by one-way ANOVA with Sidak's multiple comparisons tests. TCRdb took over this immuneACCESS table, retaining in-frame rearrangements with V and J assigned. Such tables are incomplete; in checked studies, under half of the missing clones stem from an unresolved V gene, and the remainder is unexplained. For V, J and clone size, that table is used; D and trimming come from the DNA. This sample has about 140,000 clones in its table, and roughly 90% of those were observed once. More than 2.5% of the sample comes from the top ten.

Comments on this clone: It has no known antigen specificity. It has no much larger one-base neighbor in the sample; base qualities were not kept.

The CDR3 sequence holds 12 residues, the cysteine and phenylalanine included. Only the CDR3 region is kept as DNA, spanning 36 bases read in frame from base 1. According to the germline V gene, CDR1 reads SGHTA and CDR2 reads FQGNSA. V lost 3 bases and J lost 4 bases; the stretch between them is 7 bases long. Reading the label with the study, this specimen's time point is: baseline before first vaccination. Samples from vaccinated people were obtained from the UK trials COV001 and COV002, which included a single-blind randomized controlled phase 2/3 trial of AZD1222 (ChAdOx1 nCoV-19) in healthy adults. For TCRbeta chain sequencing, PBMC samples were collected from trial participants at day 0 and at day 28 after the second dose.

This TCR was recovered from an adult in good health. The chain is assembled from TRBV7-2 and TRBJ2-7; a weak D assignment points to TRBD1 (5 bases agree). The sequenced sample was peripheral blood, obtained on day 0 of AZD1222 vaccination. The DNA is as follows: TGTGCCAGCAGCTTCCAGGGTTACGAGCAGTACTTC. The encoded protein is CASSFQGYEQYF.